This T cell receptor beta chain was sequenced in a study of identical twins. TCRdb called the 5' RACE reads again in MiXCR, with one record for every CDR3 protein. The table records 450,000 or so distinct CDR3 sequences, roughly a quarter of them present only once. V was trimmed by 4 bases and J by 4 bases, leaving 12 bases between them. The germline V gene encodes CDR1 SQVTM and CDR2 ANQGSEA. The CDR3 covers 13 residues. Separately, the same data were catalogued under a study of T cells expressing NK-cell markers. That paper notes: In a group of 5 or 6 donors, dominant NKG2C+ clonotypes represented 1.0-7.0% of CD8+ T cells. The study left the HCMV specificity of expanded NKG2C+ T cell clones unresolved.

This receptor was obtained from a woman aged 18-29 years in good health. The chain links TRBV29-1 to TRBJ2-3; D might be TRBD1 or TRBD2, each matching 5 bases. The specimen was CD4+ T cells sorted from blood. The CDR3 DNA sequence: TGCAGCGTTGTTGGTTTGGGGGCAGATACGCAGTATTTT. The encoded protein is CSVVGLGADTQYF.